A single sample gave rise to the 28 T cell receptor beta chains below, sequenced in a study of fetal regulatory T cell absence and autoimmunity. The assay was immunoSEQ multiplex PCR, and TCRdb's table has in-frame clones only and misses some. The sample includes some 87,000 clones, about two thirds of them seen just once. The sequencing input was pancreas tissue. These receptors all come from a male donor with IPEX syndrome.

This clone was observed a handful of times. The V call is TRBV7-2, the J call TRBJ1-5; D is perhaps TRBD1 (5 bases). CDR1 and CDR2 (germline): SGHTA, FQGNSA. This CDR3 region has 12 residues. V was shortened by 5 bases and J by 4 bases, with 6 bases between the two germline ends. CDR3 DNA: TGTGCCAGCAGCCCAGGGAATCAGCCCCAGCATTTT. Translated, it gives CASSPGNQPQHF.

The genes are TRBV11-1 and TRBJ2-5, with D perhaps matching TRBD1 or TRBD2 (5 bases each). CDR1 SGHAT and CDR2 FQDESV come from the germline V gene (reference sequence). The CDR3 has 14 residues. The V gene lost 6 bases and the J gene lost 0 bases, with 11 bases spanning the gap. CDR3 DNA: TGTGCCAGCAGTATACGGGACGACCAAGAGACCCAGTACTTC. Amino acids: CASSIRDDQETQYF.

The J gene is TRBJ1-2, the V gene TRBV4-1, with TRBD1 matching 7 bases. The CDR3 is 13 amino acids. Trimming cost V 4 bases and J 6 bases; bases outside gene matches: 5. The germline gives CDR1 MGHRA, CDR2 YSYEKL. The CDR3, as DNA: TGCGCCAGCAGCCGGAATACAGGGGATGGCTACACCTTC. It translates to CASSRNTGDGYTF.

J is TRBJ2-1 and V is TRBV4-1; the D gene could be TRBD1 or TRBD2 (5 bases each). CDR1 and CDR2 (germline): MGHRA, YSYEKL. This CDR3 has 18 amino acids. Trimming shortened V by 2 bases and J by 0 bases, and 17 bases separated the two germline ends. The CDR3 DNA reads TGCGCCAGCAGCCAACTTACCTTCCGGGACGCCTCCTACAATGAGCAGTTCTTC. Translating gives CASSQLTFRDASYNEQFF.

The chain has TRBV19 and TRBJ1-1; 8 nucleotides match TRBD1. Germline V gene lookup returns CDR1 LNHDA and CDR2 SQIVND (reference sequence). CDR3 length: 15 amino acids. Unmatched junction bases numbered 8, after V lost 5 bases and J lost 3 bases. CDR3 bases: TGTGCCAGTAGTGGCCCGGGACAGGCCTACACTGAAGCTTTCTTT. Translation: CASSGPGQAYTEAFF.

The genes are TRBV12-5 and TRBJ2-1, with TRBD2 matching 8 bases. The germline CDR1 and CDR2 sequences are LGHNT and FRNRAP. The CDR3 has 15 residues. Germline trimming cut 8 bases from V and 2 bases from J; bases unmatched to any gene: 8. The CDR3 sequence: CASFFAGGPYNEQFF. Here the CDR3 DNA reads TGTGCTAGTTTTTTTGCGGGAGGCCCCTACAATGAGCAGTTCTTC.

The V gene is TRBV27, the J gene TRBJ2-1; the D gene is possibly TRBD2 (5 bases). CDR3 length equals 14 residues. Germline-derived CDR1 and CDR2 are MNHEY and SMNVEV (reference sequence). Trimming stripped 3 bases from V and 2 bases from J, with 8 bases between. The CDR3 region has the DNA TGTGCCAGCAGTTTGGCAGCGGCCTACAATGAGCAGTTCTTC. Translation gives CASSLAAAYNEQFF.

J is TRBJ1-5 and V is TRBV5-6; 7 bases fit TRBD1. This CDR3 spans 15 amino acids. Germline assignment: CDR1 SGHDT and CDR2 YYEEEE. The junction had 8 bases not matched to a gene; V was cut back by 6 bases and J by 2 bases. In nucleotides, the CDR3 is TGTGCCAGCAACAAGGGGGCGCCTGGCAATCAGCCCCAGCATTTT. Protein: CASNKGAPGNQPQHF.

This chain links TRBV7-2 with TRBJ2-1; TRBD2 matches 7 bases. Germline V gene data show CDR1 as SGHTA and CDR2 as FQGNSA. The CDR3 length is 14 residues. J was trimmed by 6 bases and V by 0 bases; bases with no gene match: 2. The CDR3 region is CASSLAGGINEQFF. CDR3 DNA sequence: TGTGCCAGCAGCTTAGCGGGGGGGATCAATGAGCAGTTCTTC.

V gene TRBV6-5 combines with J gene TRBJ2-1; a possible D gene is TRBD2 (6 bases). Trimming cost V 0 bases and J 9 bases, with 12 bases left between them. The CDR3 sequence is 14 residues long. Germline CDR1 and CDR2: MNHEY and SVGAGI. DNA of the CDR3: TGTGCCAGCAGTTACTCCGACATCGGGGGTGAGCAGTTCTTC. Its protein product is CASSYSDIGGEQFF.

The genes are TRBV7-9 and TRBJ2-7, with D perhaps given as TRBD1 or TRBD2 (5 bases each). The V gene's germline CDR1 is SEHNR and CDR2 FQNEAQ (reference sequence). The V end lost 5 bases, the J end lost 8 bases, and 10 bases lay between the germline ends. The CDR3 is made up of 11 amino acids. The CDR3 DNA follows: TGTGCCAGCAGCCAGGTGGGACAGCAGTACTTC. It codes for CASSQVGQQYF.

This clone was detected only once. The chain has TRBV19 and TRBJ1-1, with D maybe TRBD1 (5 bases). The CDR3 consists of 17 residues. Looked up from germline, CDR1 is LNHDA and CDR2 is SQIVND (reference sequence). V gave up 4 bases and J gave up 0 bases, with 18 bases separating them. DNA for the CDR3: TGTGCCAGTAGTACGGTGGGGGGGAGGCCTTTGAACACTGAAGCTTTCTTT. This codes for CASSTVGGRPLNTEAFF.

The sample holds a few counts of this clone. The chain carries TRBV7-9 and TRBJ1-2; D remains ambiguous. CDR1 SEHNR and CDR2 FQNEAQ come from the germline V gene (reference sequence). V was pared by 1 base and J by 2 bases, with 8 bases between. The CDR3 runs 14 residues. In nucleotides, the CDR3 is TGTGCCAGCAGCTTAGATGCCCGGAACTATGGCTACACCTTC. It yields the protein CASSLDARNYGYTF.

This clone was seen a handful of times. This chain joins TRBV10-3 and TRBJ2-7; 12 bases line up with TRBD2. Germline V lookup: CDR1 ENHRY, CDR2 SYGVKD. There are 13 residues in the CDR3. V shed 10 bases and J 2 bases; nucleotides not matched to a gene: 3. The CDR3 protein is CATRLAGAYEQYF. Written as DNA, the CDR3 is TGTGCCACGAGACTAGCGGGGGCCTACGAGCAGTACTTC.

V is TRBV4-1 and J is TRBJ2-7; no clear D. Germline lookup yields CDR1 MGHRA and CDR2 YSYEKL. Trimming cost V 1 base and J 4 bases, with 8 bases left between them. This CDR3 region has 13 residues. In nucleotides, the CDR3 is TGCGCCAGCAGCCAAGGATGGGGTTACGAGCAGTACTTC. Translated: CASSQGWGYEQYF.

The rearrangement links TRBV30 to TRBJ2-3; 8 positions agree with TRBD2. The length of the CDR3 is 15 residues. Germline lookup yields CDR1 GTSNPN and CDR2 SVGIG (reference sequence). V lost 2 bases and J lost 3; bases outside the gene matches: 7. Here the CDR3 reads CAWSFSGGQTDTQYF. The CDR3 coding sequence is TGTGCCTGGAGTTTCTCGGGGGGGCAGACAGATACGCAGTATTTT.

This clone was seen only once. The V gene is TRBV25-1, the J gene TRBJ1-4, with D unclear. Germline CDR1 reads MGHDK; CDR2 reads SYGVNS. The CDR3 is made up of 15 amino acids. Between the trimmed V and J ends, which lost 1 base and 5 bases, there was a span of 11 bases. The CDR3 DNA reads as TGTGCCAGCAGTGAATCGACTGGGAAAAATGAAAAACTGTTTTTT. This translates into CASSESTGKNEKLFF. The full variable domain, in which reference TRBV25-1 and TRBJ1-4 provide the parts outside the CDR3, is EADIYQTPRYLVIGTGKKITLECSQTMGHDKMYWYQQDPGMELHLIHYSYGVNSTEKGDLSSESTVSRIRTEHFPLTLESARPSHTSQYLCASSESTGKNEKLFFGSGTQLSVL.

The V gene is TRBV7-9, the J gene TRBJ2-1; 10 nucleotides align to TRBD2. Germline-derived CDR1 and CDR2 are SEHNR and FQNEAQ (reference sequence). The CDR3 covers 16 residues. V lost 6 bases and J lost 0; bases outside the gene matches: 5. CDR3 DNA sequence: TGTGCCAGCAGAGTTGCTAGCGGGAGCTCCTACAATGAGCAGTTCTTC. Amino acids: CASRVASGSSYNEQFF.

The genes are TRBV5-6 and TRBJ1-2; D remains unclear. Germline V gene lookup returns CDR1 SGHDT and CDR2 YYEEEE. Trimming removed 1 base at V and 4 bases at J, with 11 bases between. The CDR3 covers 14 residues. CDR3 coding DNA: TGTGCCAGCAGCTTGTTTAACCTTTTCTATGGCTACACCTTC. This sequence encodes CASSLFNLFYGYTF.

V gene TRBV6-1 combines with J gene TRBJ2-7; maybe TRBD2 (6 bases). V lost 0 bases and J lost 5, with 20 bases in between. Germline lookup yields CDR1 MNHNS and CDR2 SASEGT. CDR3 size: 17 residues. The CDR3 region has the DNA TGTGCCAGCAGTGAAGCGCTTCGGAGGCTAGCGATCAACGAGCAGTACTTC. Translating gives CASSEALRRLAINEQYF.

The V and J genes are TRBV23-1 and TRBJ2-2; 11 bases are shared with TRBD1. TRBV23-1 belongs to the ORF category, with a function that is uncertain. The CDR3 sequence is 18 residues long. Trimming removed 4 bases from V and 0 bases from J; junction bases left unmatched: 7. CDR3 amino acids: CASSRTPGQGANTGELFF. As DNA, the CDR3 is TGCGCCAGCAGTCGTACTCCGGGACAGGGGGCGAACACCGGGGAGCTGTTTTTT.

The chain links TRBV5-1 to TRBJ2-3, with D unresolved. The CDR3 is made up of 15 amino acids. Deletions cut 3 bases from V and 0 bases from J, with 11 bases between. Looked up from germline, CDR1 is SGHRS and CDR2 is YFSETQ. As DNA, the CDR3 is TGCGCCAGCAGCTCATTATTAGGTAGCACAGATACGCAGTATTTT. Translation gives CASSSLLGSTDTQYF.

The gene calls are TRBV2 and TRBJ2-7; TRBD1 aligns across 10 bases. With 7 bases clipped from V and 3 bases from J, the junction kept 3 bases outside the gene matches. This CDR3 region has 13 residues. Germline CDR1 is SNHLY and CDR2 is FYNNEI. CDR3 sequence: CASKRTGGYEQYF. DNA of the CDR3: TGTGCCAGCAAACGGACAGGGGGCTACGAGCAGTACTTC.

The chain links TRBV27 to TRBJ1-3; D not certain. Germline V CDR1 and CDR2: MNHEY, SMNVEV (reference sequence). Between the trimmed V and J ends, which lost 10 bases and 0 bases, there was a span of 16 bases. The CDR3 has 15 amino acids. The CDR3 here is CAKPLPPNSGNTIYF. CDR3 sequence (DNA): TGTGCCAAACCGTTGCCTCCAAACTCTGGAAACACCATATATTTT.

The rearrangement links TRBV7-2 to TRBJ2-2; 8 nucleotides agree with TRBD1. The CDR3 loop spans 16 amino acids. Trimming took 3 bases from V and 2 from J; bases not matched to a gene: 5. Germline CDR1 is SGHTA and CDR2 is FQGNSA. The CDR3 nucleotides read TGTGCCAGCAGCTTTACAGGGGGGAAAAACACCGGGGAGCTGTTTTTT. It codes for CASSFTGGKNTGELFF. The complete variable domain, with remaining parts taken from reference TRBV7-2 and TRBJ2-2, reads GAGVSQSPSNKVTEKGKDVELRCDPISGHTALYWYRQSLGQGLEFLIYFQGNSAPDKSGLPSDRFSAERTGGSVSTLTIQRTQQEDSAVYLCASSFTGGKNTGELFFGEGSRLTVL.

V gene TRBV10-2 combines with J gene TRBJ1-2, with 9 bases matching TRBD1. From germline, CDR1 is WSHSY and CDR2 SAAADI. This CDR3 is 14 amino acids long. The V segment lost 3 bases and the J segment 7 bases; nucleotides outside the gene matches: 6. The CDR3 loop reads CASSDQWTGVGYTF. Here the CDR3 DNA reads TGCGCCAGCAGTGACCAATGGACAGGGGTTGGCTACACCTTC.

This chain links TRBV30 with TRBJ1-6; D unresolved. V dropped 3 bases and J dropped 8 bases, with 11 bases sitting between them. The CDR3 sequence is 13 residues long. Per the germline V gene, CDR1 is GTSNPN and CDR2 is SVGIG (reference sequence). CDR3 coding DNA: TGTGCCTGGAGGGCGGGTAGTGATTCACCCCTCCACTTT. Amino acids: CAWRAGSDSPLHF.

V gene TRBV27 combines with J gene TRBJ2-2, with a tentative D call TRBD2 (6 bases). The CDR3 runs to 13 residues. From germline, CDR1 is MNHEY and CDR2 SMNVEV (reference sequence). V lost 3 bases, J lost 6 bases, and 8 bases lay in between. DNA for the CDR3: TGTGCCAGCAGTTTGCGGGGATCCGGGGAGCTGTTTTTT. Its translation is CASSLRGSGELFF.